This passage covers 3 T cell receptor beta chains from one sample sequenced in a study of cytotoxic CD8 clonotypes in ibrutinib-treated CLL. Generated by immunoSEQ multiplex PCR, the TCRdb table keeps only in-frame clones and is missing some. The sample lists approximately 280,000 clones, around 69% occurring once. Sample: PBMCs, taken at disease progression, from a patient treated with ibrutinib. These receptors were taken from a human donor with chronic lymphocytic leukemia.

This chain uses TRBV5-1 with TRBJ1-4; D gene unclear. The CDR3 is made up of 16 amino acids. Germline lookup yields CDR1 SGHRS and CDR2 YFSETQ. The V gene lost 4 bases and the J gene lost 0 bases, with 13 bases spanning the gap. The CDR3 region has the DNA TGCGCCAGCAGCCCTTGGGGTTACGCAACTAATGAAAAACTGTTTTTT. It is translated as CASSPWGYATNEKLFF.

The chain recombines TRBV28 with TRBJ2-7, with a weak D call TRBD1 (6 bases). Trimming removed 7 bases at V and 2 bases at J, with 15 bases between. The germline V gene has CDR1 MDHEN and CDR2 SYDVKM. The CDR3 is made up of 14 amino acids. CDR3: CASTLGTPTYEQYF. CDR3 nucleotide sequence: TGTGCCAGCACCTTAGGGACACCCACCTACGAGCAGTACTTC.

The rearrangement joins TRBV7-9 to TRBJ2-3, with 7 bases matching TRBD1. The germline V gene has CDR1 SEHNR and CDR2 FQNEAQ (reference sequence). Trimming took 5 bases from V and 1 from J; bases not matched to a gene: 6. There are 15 residues in the CDR3. The CDR3 nucleotides read TGTGCCAGCAGCCTCGACAGGGCCGGCACAGATACGCAGTATTTT. Amino acids: CASSLDRAGTDTQYF.